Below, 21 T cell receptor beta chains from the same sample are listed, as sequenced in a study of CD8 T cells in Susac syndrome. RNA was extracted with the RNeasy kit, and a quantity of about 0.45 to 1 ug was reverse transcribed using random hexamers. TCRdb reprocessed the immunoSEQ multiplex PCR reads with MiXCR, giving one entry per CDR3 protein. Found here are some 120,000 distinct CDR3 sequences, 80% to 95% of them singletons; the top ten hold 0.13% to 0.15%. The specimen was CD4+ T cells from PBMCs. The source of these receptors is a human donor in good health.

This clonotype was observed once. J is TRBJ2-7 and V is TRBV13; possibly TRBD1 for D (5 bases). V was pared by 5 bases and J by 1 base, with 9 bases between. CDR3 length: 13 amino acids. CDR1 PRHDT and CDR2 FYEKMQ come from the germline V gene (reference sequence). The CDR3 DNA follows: TGTGCCAGCAGCCCAGGGAAATCCTACGAGCAGTACTTC. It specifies CASSPGKSYEQYF.

CDR3 residues: CASSPRLGVPTGELFF. CDR3 nucleotides: TGTGCCAGCAGCCCACGCTTGGGGGTTCCCACCGGGGAGCTGTTTTTT. The chain uses TRBV7-2 and TRBJ2-2; D may correspond to TRBD1 or TRBD2 (5 bases each). Germline CDR1 reads SGHTA; CDR2 reads FQGNSA. This CDR3 spans 16 amino acids. The V gene lost 5 bases and the J gene lost 4 bases, with 17 bases spanning the gap.

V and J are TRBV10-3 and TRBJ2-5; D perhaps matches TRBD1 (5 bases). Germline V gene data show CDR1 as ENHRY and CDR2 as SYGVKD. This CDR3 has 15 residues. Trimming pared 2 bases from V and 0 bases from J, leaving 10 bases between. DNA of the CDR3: TGTGCCATCAGTGAGGTCAGGGCAAACCAAGAGACCCAGTACTTC. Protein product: CAISEVRANQETQYF.

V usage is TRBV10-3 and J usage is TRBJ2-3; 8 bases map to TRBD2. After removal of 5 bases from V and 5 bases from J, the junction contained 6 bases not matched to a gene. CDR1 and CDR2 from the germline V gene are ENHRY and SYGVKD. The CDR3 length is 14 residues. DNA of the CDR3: TGTGCCATCAGTCAGACTAGCGTACAAGATACGCAGTATTTT. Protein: CAISQTSVQDTQYF.

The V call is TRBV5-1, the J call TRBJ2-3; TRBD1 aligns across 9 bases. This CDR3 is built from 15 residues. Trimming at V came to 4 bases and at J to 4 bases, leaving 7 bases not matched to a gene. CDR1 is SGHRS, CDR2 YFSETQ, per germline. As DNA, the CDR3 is TGCGCCAGCAGCAAAGGGACAGGGAAGCCAGATACGCAGTATTTT. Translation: CASSKGTGKPDTQYF.

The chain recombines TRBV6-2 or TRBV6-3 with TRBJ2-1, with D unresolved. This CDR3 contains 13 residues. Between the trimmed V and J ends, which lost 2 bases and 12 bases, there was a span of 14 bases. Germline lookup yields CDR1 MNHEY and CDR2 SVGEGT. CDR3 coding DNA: TGTGCCAGCAGTTACCCGCCCCTTCCAGGGCAGTTCTTC. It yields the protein CASSYPPLPGQFF.

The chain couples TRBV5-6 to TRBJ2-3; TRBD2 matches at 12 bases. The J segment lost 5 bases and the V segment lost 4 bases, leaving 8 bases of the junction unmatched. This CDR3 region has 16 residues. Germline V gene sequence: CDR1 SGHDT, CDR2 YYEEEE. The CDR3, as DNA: TGTGCCAGCAGCCTGACTAGCGGGAGCTTATTAGATACGCAGTATTTT. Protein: CASSLTSGSLLDTQYF.

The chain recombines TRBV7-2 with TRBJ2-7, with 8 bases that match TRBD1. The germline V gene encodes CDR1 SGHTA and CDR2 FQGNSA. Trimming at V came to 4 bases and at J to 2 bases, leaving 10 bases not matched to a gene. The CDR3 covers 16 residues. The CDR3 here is CASSSASGQGPYEQYF. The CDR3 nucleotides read TGTGCCAGCAGCTCTGCGTCCGGACAGGGACCCTACGAGCAGTACTTC. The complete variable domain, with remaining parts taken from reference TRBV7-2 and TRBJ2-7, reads GAGVSQSPSNKVTEKGKDVELRCDPISGHTALYWYRQSLGQGLEFLIYFQGNSAPDKSGLPSDRFSAERTGGSVSTLTIQRTQQEDSAVYLCASSSASGQGPYEQYFGPGTRLTVT.

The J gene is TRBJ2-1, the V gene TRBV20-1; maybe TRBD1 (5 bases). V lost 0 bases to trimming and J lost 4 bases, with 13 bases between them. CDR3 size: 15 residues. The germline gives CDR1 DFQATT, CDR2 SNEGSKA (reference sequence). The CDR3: CSARDHQGLYNEQFF. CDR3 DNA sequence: TGCAGTGCTAGAGATCACCAGGGCTTGTACAATGAGCAGTTCTTC.

CDR3 coding DNA: TGTGCCAGCAGCTTAACCCAAGCCGCTGGGGCCAACGTCCTGACTTTC. Protein: CASSLTQAAGANVLTF. V is TRBV7-9 and J is TRBJ2-6; D unresolved. V lost 2 bases to trimming and J lost 2 bases, with 10 bases between them. The CDR3 runs to 16 residues. Germline CDR1 is SEHNR and CDR2 is FQNEAQ (reference sequence).

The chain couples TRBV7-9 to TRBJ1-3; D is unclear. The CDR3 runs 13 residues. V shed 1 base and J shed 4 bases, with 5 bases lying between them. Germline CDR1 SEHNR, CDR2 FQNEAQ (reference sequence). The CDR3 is CASSLVIGNTIYF. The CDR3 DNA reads TGTGCCAGCAGCTTAGTCATCGGAAACACCATATATTTT.

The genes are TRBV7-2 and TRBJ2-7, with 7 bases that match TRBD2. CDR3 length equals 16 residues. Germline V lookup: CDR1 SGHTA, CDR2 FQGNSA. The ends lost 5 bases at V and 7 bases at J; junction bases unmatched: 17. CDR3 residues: CASSPITGRHGGEQYF. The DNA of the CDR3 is TGTGCCAGCAGCCCAATTACGGGGAGGCACGGGGGGGAGCAGTACTTC. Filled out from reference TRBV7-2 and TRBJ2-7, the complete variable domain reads GAGVSQSPSNKVTEKGKDVELRCDPISGHTALYWYRQSLGQGLEFLIYFQGNSAPDKSGLPSDRFSAERTGGSVSTLTIQRTQQEDSAVYLCASSPITGRHGGEQYFGPGTRLTVT.

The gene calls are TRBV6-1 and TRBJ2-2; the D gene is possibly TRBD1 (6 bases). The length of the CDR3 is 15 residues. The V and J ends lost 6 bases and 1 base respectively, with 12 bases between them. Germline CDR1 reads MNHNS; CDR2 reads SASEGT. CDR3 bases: TGTGCCAGCAGCTGGGGCAGGGGGAACACCGGGGAGCTGTTTTTT. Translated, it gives CASSWGRGNTGELFF.

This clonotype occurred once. CDR3 DNA: TGTGCCAGCAGCCAAACCGGGACTAGCGGGGGGAGGTACCAAGAGACCCAGTACTTC. The encoded protein is CASSQTGTSGGRYQETQYF. The chain joins TRBV3-1 to TRBJ2-5, with 15 bases matching TRBD2. Trimming at V came to 2 bases and at J to 0 bases, leaving 7 bases not matched to a gene. Germline CDR1 reads LGHDT; CDR2 reads YNNKEL (reference sequence). This CDR3 is 19 amino acids long.

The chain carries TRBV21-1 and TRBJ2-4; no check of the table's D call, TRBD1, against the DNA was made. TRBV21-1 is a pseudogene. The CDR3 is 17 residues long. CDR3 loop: CASSKEYRAVSKNIQYF. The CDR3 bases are TGTGCCAGCAGCAAAGAGTACAGGGCGGTTTCCAAAAACATTCAGTACTTC.

CDR3 amino acids: CASSSGLSQETQYF. CDR3 nucleotide sequence: TGTGCCAGCAGCTCCGGACTTTCCCAAGAGACCCAGTACTTC. The V gene is TRBV13, the J gene TRBJ2-5; D might be TRBD2 (5 bases). V lost 4 bases, J lost 1 base, and 10 bases lay in between. CDR1 and CDR2 (germline): PRHDT, FYEKMQ (reference sequence). The CDR3 extends over 14 amino acids. Drawing the rest from reference TRBV13 and TRBJ2-5, the complete variable domain is AAGVIQSPRHLIKEKRETATLKCYPIPRHDTVYWYQQGPGQDPQFLISFYEKMQSDKGSIPDRFSAQQFSDYHSELNMSSLELGDSALYFCASSSGLSQETQYFGPGTRLLVL.

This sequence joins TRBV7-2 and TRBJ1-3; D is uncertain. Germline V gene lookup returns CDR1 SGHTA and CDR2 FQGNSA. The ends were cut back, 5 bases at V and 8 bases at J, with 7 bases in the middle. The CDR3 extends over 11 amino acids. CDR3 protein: CASSQRDTIYF. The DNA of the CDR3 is TGTGCCAGCAGCCAGAGGGACACCATATATTTT.

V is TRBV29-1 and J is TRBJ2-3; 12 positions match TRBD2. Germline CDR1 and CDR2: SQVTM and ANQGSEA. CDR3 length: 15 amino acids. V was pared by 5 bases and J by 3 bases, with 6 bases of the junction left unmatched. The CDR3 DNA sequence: TGCAGCGTTTTAACTAGCGGGGGGAAAACAGATACGCAGTATTTT. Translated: CSVLTSGGKTDTQYF.

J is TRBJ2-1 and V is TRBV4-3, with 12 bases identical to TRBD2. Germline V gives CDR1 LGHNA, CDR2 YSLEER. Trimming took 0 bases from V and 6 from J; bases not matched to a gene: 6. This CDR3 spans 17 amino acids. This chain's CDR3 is CASSQDNGLAGTNEQFF. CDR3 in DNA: TGCGCCAGCAGCCAAGATAACGGACTAGCGGGGACCAATGAGCAGTTCTTC.

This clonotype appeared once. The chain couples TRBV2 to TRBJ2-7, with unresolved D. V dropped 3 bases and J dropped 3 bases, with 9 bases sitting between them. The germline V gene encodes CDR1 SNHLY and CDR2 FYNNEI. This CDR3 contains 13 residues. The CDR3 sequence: CASSDLNLYEQYF. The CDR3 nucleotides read TGTGCCAGCAGTGATCTGAACCTCTACGAGCAGTACTTC. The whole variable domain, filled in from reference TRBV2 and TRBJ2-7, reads EPEVTQTPSHQVTQMGQEVILRCVPISNHLYFYWYRQILGQKVEFLVSFYNNEISEKSEIFDDQFSVERPDGSNFTLKIRSTKLEDSAMYFCASSDLNLYEQYFGPGTRLTVT.

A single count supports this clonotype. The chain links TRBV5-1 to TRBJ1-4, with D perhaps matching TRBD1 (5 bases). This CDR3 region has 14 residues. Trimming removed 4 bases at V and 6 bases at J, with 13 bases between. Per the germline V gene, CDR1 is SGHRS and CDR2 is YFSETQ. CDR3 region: CASSPGRGDEKLFF. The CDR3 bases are TGCGCCAGCAGCCCGGGACGGGGGGATGAAAAACTGTTTTTT.